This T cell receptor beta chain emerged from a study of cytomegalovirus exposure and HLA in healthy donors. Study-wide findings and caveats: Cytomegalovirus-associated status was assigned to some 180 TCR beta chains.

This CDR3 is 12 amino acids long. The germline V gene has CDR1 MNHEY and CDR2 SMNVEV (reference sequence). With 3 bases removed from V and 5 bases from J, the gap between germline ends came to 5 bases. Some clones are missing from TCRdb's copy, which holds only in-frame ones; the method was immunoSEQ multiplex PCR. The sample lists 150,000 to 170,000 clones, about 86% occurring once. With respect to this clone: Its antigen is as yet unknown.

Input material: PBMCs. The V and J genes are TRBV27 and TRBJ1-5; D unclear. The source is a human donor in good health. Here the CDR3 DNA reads TGTGCCAGCAGTTTTTTAGATCAGCCCCAGCATTTT. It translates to CASSFLDQPQHF.